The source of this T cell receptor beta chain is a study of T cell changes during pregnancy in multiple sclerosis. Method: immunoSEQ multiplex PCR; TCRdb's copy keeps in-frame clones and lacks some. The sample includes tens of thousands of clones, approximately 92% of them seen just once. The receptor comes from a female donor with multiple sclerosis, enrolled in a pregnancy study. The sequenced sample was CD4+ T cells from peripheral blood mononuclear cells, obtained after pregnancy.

Here the CDR3 DNA reads TGTGCCAGCAGCCCCTACTCCGAGACAGGGGCCCACGAGCAGTACTTC. It codes for CASSPYSETGAHEQYF. The chain joins TRBV9 to TRBJ2-7; 8 bases are shared with TRBD1. This CDR3 is 16 amino acids long. Germline CDR1 reads SGDLS; CDR2 reads YYNGEE. After removal of 4 bases from V and 5 bases from J, the junction contained 14 bases not matched to a gene.